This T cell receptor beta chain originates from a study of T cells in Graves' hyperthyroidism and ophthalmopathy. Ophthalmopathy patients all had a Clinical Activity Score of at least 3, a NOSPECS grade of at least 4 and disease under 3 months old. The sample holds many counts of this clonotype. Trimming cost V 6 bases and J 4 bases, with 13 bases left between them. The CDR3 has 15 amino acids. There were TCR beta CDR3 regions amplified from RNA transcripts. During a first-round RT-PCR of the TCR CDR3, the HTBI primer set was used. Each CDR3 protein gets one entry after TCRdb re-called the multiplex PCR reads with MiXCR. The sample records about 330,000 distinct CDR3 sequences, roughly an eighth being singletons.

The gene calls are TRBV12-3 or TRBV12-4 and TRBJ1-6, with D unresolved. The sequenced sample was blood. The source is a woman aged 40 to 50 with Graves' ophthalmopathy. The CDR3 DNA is TGTGCCAGCAGCGGACGGGGTTTATATAATTCACCCCTCCACTTT. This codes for CASSGRGLYNSPLHF.